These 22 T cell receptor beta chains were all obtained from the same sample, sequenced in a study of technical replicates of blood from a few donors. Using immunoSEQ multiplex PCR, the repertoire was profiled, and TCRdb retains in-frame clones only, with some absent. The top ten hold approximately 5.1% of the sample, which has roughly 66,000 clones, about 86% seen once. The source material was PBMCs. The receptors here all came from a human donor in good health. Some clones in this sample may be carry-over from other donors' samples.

The CDR3 DNA reads as TGTGCCATCCGGGCGGGGGCTAGCGGGAGAGGCGAGCAGTACTTC. Its protein is CAIRAGASGRGEQYF. The chain links TRBV10-3 to TRBJ2-7; 10 nucleotides align to TRBD2. The germline gives CDR1 ENHRY, CDR2 SYGVKD. The J segment lost 6 bases and the V segment lost 8 bases, leaving 13 bases of the junction unmatched. CDR3 length: 15 amino acids.

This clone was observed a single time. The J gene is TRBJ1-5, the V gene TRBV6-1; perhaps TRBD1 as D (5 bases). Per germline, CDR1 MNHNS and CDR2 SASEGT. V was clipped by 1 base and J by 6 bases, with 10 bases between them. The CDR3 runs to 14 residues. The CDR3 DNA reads TGTGCCAGCAGTGAAGTCGGGGGGGGTCAGCCCCAGCATTTT. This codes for CASSEVGGGQPQHF.

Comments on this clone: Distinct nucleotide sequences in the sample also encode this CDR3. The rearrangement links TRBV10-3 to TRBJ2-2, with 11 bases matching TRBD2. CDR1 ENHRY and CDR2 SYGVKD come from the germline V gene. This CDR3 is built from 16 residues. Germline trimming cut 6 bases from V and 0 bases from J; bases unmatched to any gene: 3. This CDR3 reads CAIRASGGTNTGELFF. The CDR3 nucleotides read TGTGCCATCAGGGCTAGCGGGGGGACGAACACCGGGGAGCTGTTTTTT.

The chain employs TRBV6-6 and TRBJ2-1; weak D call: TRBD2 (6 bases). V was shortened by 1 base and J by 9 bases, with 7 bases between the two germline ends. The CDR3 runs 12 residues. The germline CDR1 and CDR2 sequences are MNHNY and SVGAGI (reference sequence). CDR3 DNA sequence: TGTGCCAGCAGTTACTGGGAGGCTGAGCAGTTCTTC. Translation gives CASSYWEAEQFF.

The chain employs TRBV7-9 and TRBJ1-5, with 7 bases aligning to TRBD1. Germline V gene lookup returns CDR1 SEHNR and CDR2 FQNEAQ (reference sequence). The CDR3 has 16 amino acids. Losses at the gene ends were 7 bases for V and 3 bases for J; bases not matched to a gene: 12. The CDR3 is CASTLGGDSFNQPQHF. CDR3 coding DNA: TGTGCCAGCACCTTGGGCGGGGACAGTTTCAATCAGCCCCAGCATTTT. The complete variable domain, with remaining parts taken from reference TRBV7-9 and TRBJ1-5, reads DTGVSQNPRHKITKRGQNVTFRCDPISEHNRLYWYRQTLGQGPEFLTYFQNEAQLEKSRLLSDRFSAERPKGSFSTLEIQRTEQGDSAMYLCASTLGGDSFNQPQHFGDGTRLSIL.

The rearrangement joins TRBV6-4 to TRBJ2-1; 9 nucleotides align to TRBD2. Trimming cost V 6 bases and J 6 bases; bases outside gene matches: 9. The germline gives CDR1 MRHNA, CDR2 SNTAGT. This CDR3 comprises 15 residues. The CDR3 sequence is CASSPTGTSRNEQFF. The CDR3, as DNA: TGTGCCAGCAGCCCGACCGGGACTAGCCGCAATGAGCAGTTCTTC.

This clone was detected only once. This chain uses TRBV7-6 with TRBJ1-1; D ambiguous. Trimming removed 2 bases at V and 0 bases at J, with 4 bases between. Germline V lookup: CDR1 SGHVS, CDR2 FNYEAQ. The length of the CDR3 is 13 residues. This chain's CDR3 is CASSLRLNTEAFF. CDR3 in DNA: TGTGCCAGCAGCTTACGGTTGAACACTGAAGCTTTCTTT.

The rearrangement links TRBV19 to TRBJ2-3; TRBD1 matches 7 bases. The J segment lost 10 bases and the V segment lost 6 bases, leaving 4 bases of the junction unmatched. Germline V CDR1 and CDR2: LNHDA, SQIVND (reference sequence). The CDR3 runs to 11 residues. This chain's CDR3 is CASRDRAAQYF. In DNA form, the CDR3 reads TGTGCCAGTAGAGACAGGGCGGCGCAGTATTTT.

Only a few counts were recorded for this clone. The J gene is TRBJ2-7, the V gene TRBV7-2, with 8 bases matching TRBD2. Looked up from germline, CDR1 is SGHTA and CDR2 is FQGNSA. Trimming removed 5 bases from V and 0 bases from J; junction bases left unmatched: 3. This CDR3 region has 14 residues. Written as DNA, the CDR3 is TGTGCCAGCAGCGGAACTAGCGGCTCCTACGAGCAGTACTTC. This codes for CASSGTSGSYEQYF.

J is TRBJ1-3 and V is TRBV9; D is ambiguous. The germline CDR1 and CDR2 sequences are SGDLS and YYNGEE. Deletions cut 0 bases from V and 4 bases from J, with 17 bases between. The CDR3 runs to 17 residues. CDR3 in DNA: TGTGCCAGCAGCGTAGTAGACAATCCCTGGCCCGGAAACACCATATATTTT. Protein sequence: CASSVVDNPWPGNTIYF. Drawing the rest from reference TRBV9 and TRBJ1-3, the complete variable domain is DSGVTQTPKHLITATGQRVTLRCSPRSGDLSVYWYQQSLDQGLQFLIQYYNGEERAKGNILERFSAQQFPDLHSELNLSSLELGDSALYFCASSVVDNPWPGNTIYFGEGSWLTVV.

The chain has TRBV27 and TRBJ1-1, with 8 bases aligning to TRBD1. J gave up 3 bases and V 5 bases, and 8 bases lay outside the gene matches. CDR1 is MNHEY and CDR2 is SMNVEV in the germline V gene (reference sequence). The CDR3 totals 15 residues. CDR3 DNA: TGTGCCAGCAGTCTCCGGACAGGGACTGACACTGAAGCTTTCTTT. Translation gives CASSLRTGTDTEAFF.

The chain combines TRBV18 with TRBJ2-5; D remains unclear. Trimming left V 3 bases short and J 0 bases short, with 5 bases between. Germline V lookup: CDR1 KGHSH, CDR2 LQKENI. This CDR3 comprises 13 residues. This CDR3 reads CASSPRDQETQYF. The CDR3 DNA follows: TGTGCCAGCTCACCCCGGGACCAAGAGACCCAGTACTTC.

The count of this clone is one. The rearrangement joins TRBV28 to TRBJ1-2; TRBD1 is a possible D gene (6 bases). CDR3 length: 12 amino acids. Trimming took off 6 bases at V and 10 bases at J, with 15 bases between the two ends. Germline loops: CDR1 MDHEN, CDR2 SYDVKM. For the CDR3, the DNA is TGTGCCAGCAGCTCCCGGGGGGCTTTCTACACCTTC. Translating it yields CASSSRGAFYTF.

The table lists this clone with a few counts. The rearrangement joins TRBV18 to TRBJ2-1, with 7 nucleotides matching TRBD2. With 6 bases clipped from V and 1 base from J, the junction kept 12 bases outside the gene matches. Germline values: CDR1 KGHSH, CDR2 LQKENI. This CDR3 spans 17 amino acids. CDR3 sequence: CASSPRWAGESYNEQFF. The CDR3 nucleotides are TGTGCCAGCTCGCCCAGATGGGCGGGAGAATCCTACAATGAGCAGTTCTTC.

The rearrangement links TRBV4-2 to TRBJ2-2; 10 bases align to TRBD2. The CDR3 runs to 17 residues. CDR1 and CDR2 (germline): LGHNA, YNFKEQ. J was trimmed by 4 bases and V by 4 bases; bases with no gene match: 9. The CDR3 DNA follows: TGTGCCAGCAGCCGACCCGGGTCTAGCGGGGGCACCGGGGAGCTGTTTTTT. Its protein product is CASSRPGSSGGTGELFF.

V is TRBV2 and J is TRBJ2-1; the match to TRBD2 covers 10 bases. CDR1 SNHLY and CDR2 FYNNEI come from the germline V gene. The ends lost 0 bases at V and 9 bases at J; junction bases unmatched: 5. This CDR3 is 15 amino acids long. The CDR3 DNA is TGTGCCAGCAGTGAAGCGGGGCTAGCGGGAGCTGAGCAGTTCTTC. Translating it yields CASSEAGLAGAEQFF.

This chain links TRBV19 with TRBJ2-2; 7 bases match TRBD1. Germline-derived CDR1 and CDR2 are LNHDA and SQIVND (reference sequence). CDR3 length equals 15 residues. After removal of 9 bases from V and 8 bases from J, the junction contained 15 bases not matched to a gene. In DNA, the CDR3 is TGTGCCAGCCGCCAGGGGCCAGGGGGTGGTGGGGAGCTGTTTTTT. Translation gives CASRQGPGGGGELFF.

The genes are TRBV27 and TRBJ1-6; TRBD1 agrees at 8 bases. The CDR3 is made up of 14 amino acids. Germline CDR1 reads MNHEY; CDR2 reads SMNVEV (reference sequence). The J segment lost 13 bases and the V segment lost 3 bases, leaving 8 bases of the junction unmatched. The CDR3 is CASSLRDRFLPLHF. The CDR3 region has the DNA TGTGCCAGCAGTTTGCGGGACAGGTTTCTCCCCCTCCACTTT.

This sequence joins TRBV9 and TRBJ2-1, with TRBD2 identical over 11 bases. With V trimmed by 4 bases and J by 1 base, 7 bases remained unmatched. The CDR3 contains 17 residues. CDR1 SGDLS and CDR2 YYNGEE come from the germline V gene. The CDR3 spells CASSPSLAGGSYNEQFF. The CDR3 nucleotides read TGTGCCAGCAGCCCCAGTTTAGCGGGAGGGTCCTACAATGAGCAGTTCTTC.

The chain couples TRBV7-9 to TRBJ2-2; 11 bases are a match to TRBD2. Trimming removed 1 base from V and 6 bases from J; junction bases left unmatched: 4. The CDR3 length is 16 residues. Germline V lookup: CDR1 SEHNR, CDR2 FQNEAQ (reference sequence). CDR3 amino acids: CASSLETSGEPGELFF. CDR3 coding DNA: TGTGCCAGCAGCTTAGAGACTAGCGGGGAGCCCGGGGAGCTGTTTTTT.

CDR3 DNA: TGTGCCAGCAGCTTAGCACTCCGGTCAAATGAGCAGTTCTTC. It encodes CASSLALRSNEQFF. The rearrangement uses TRBV7-7 and TRBJ2-1; D is unclear. The CDR3 runs to 14 residues. The germline V and J ends were trimmed by 0 bases and 7 bases, with 10 bases remaining between them. Germline lookup yields CDR1 SSHAT and CDR2 FNYEAQ (reference sequence).

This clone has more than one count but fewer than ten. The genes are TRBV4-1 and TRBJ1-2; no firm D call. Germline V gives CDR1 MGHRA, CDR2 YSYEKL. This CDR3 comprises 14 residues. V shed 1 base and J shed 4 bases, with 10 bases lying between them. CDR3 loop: CASSQGSPGYGYTF. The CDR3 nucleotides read TGCGCCAGCAGCCAAGGTTCGCCGGGCTATGGCTACACCTTC.